This TCR beta chain was retrieved from a study of CD8 T cells in Susac syndrome. The V gene lost 4 bases and the J gene lost 5 bases, with 14 bases spanning the gap. Per the germline V gene, CDR1 is SQVTM and CDR2 is ANQGSEA. This CDR3 has 13 residues. Negative isolation was used for CD8+ and CD4+ T cells, and FACS enrichment was applied to TEMRA cells. RNA amounts of about 0.5 to 1 ug underwent reverse transcription with random hexamers. Amplification of TCR beta CDR3 by immunoSEQ multiplex PCR spanned 54 Vbeta and 13 Jbeta. TCRdb re-analysed the immunoSEQ multiplex PCR reads in MiXCR, keeping a single row per CDR3 protein. The data contain about 200,000 distinct CDR3 sequences, about 94% of them singletons.

This chain uses TRBV29-1 with TRBJ1-1; D call uncertain. Sequencing was performed on CD4+ T cells from PBMCs. The sequence was collected from a human donor in good health. Here the CDR3 reads CSVGHFAGTEAFF. CDR3 in DNA: TGCAGCGTTGGTCACTTCGCCGGGACTGAAGCTTTCTTT.